This is a list of T cell receptor beta chains from one sample in a study of OX40 agonist ivuxolimab in advanced cancers. The protocol was immunoSEQ multiplex PCR, while the TCRdb copy is restricted to in-frame clones and leaves out a portion. The sample holds 90,000 to 120,000 clones, 90% seen once. Sample: CD4+ or CD8+ T cells sorted from blood, taken in a trial of the OX40 agonist ivuxolimab. Source of these receptors: an adult with an advanced solid tumor such as melanoma, head and neck, liver or kidney cancer. Both conserved end residues are part of each CDR3. D genes are given only for firm matches. The size entry is marked missing in some rows and otherwise reads once, few, many or a size class.

>TRBJ2-3|TRBV28|TRBD1|-|18
TGTGCCAGCAGTTTATCCCAGCACCGGGACAGGGACACAGATACGCAGTATTTT
CASSLSQHRDRDTDTQYF
>TRBJ1-5|TRBV4-2|-|-|14
TGTGCCAGCAGCCAAGATCAGGGTTTACAGCCCCAGCATTTT
CASSQDQGLQPQHF
>TRBJ2-7|TRBV6-6|TRBD2|-|14
TGTGCCAGCCGACCATCTCAGCGGGACTACGAGCAGTACTTC
CASRPSQRDYEQYF
>TRBJ2-2|TRBV30|-|-|19
TGTGCCTGGAGTGTACTAAGGTGGAGGGGGCCGGCGAACACCGGGGAGCTGTTTTTT
CAWSVLRWRGPANTGELFF
>TRBJ2-1|TRBV6-1|-|-|12
TGTGCCAGCGGGGACCACTACAATGAGCAGTTCTTC
CASGDHYNEQFF
>TRBJ2-7|TRBV28|-|-|12
TGTGCCAGCATGAGAGATCCCCACGAGCAGTACTTC
CASMRDPHEQYF
>TRBJ2-5|TRBV15|TRBD2|-|13
TGTGCCACCAGCAGGCGGGGGGCAGAGACCCAGTACTTC
CATSRRGAETQYF
>TRBJ2-7|TRBV6-5|-|few|13
TGTGCCAGCAGTCGCACACAGGGCTACGAGCAGTACTTC
CASSRTQGYEQYF
>TRBJ1-1|TRBV18|-|-|15
TGTGCCAGCTCACCCCCGGAATCGCTGAACACTGAAGCTTTCTTT
CASSPPESLNTEAFF
>TRBJ2-1|TRBV4-1|-|-|18
TGCGCCAGCAGCCAACCTCCGGGGGCCTCAAGCTCCTACAATGAGCAGTTCTTC
CASSQPPGASSSYNEQFF
>TRBJ2-3|TRBV30|-|-|13
TGTGCCTGGAGCGCTTTAGTGTCAGATACGCAGTATTTT
CAWSALVSDTQYF
>TRBJ2-7|TRBV7-9|-|-|14
TGTGCCAGCAGCTTTGAGGCGGGGCTCAACGAGCAGTACTTC
CASSFEAGLNEQYF
>TRBJ1-1|TRBV28|TRBD1|-|15
TGTGCCAGCAGTCCTTTAGGGACAGGGTCCACTGAAGCTTTCTTT
CASSPLGTGSTEAFF
>TRBJ2-3|TRBV29-1|-|once|13
TGCAGCGTTGAATCACCTACGGGGGGCACGCAGTATTTT
CSVESPTGGTQYF
>TRBJ1-1|TRBV6-1|-|-|15
TGTGCCAGCAGTGCTAGGACAGCGTCGGACACTGAAGCTTTCTTT
CASSARTASDTEAFF
>TRBJ2-5|TRBV29-1|-|once|13
TGCAGCGTGGAGCAGGGGACGCAAGAGACCCAGTACTTC
CSVEQGTQETQYF
>TRBJ2-7|TRBV27|-|-|13
TGTGCCAGCAGTTTCGGAGCTTCCTACGAGCAGTACTTC
CASSFGASYEQYF
>TRBJ1-2|TRBV7-2|-|-|14
TGTGCCAGCAGCCAAGTGGGGGGCAGCTATGGCTACACCTTC
CASSQVGGSYGYTF
>TRBJ2-7|TRBV7-2|TRBD2|-|15
TGTGCCAGCAGCTTAGCGTGGACTAGCGTCTACGAGCAGTACTTC
CASSLAWTSVYEQYF
>TRBJ2-4|TRBV28|-|-|14
TGTGCCAGCAGGACGGCCGGGGGCAAAAACATTCAGTACTTC
CASRTAGGKNIQYF
>TRBJ2-7|TRBV6-1|-|-|13
TGTGCCAGCACCCCCCAAGAGCTCTACGAGCAGTACTTC
CASTPQELYEQYF
>TRBJ2-5|TRBV7-8|-|once|15
TGTGCCAGCAGCTTATCGGGGGAGTGGCAAGAGACCCAGTACTTC
CASSLSGEWQETQYF
>TRBJ2-7|TRBV6-1|-|-|14
TGTGCCAGCAGTTTAGATCTGAGCTCCTACGAGCAGTACTTC
CASSLDLSSYEQYF
>TRBJ2-4|TRBV2|-|-|14
TGTGCCAGCAGTGAAGGTGTGAGGAAAAACATTCAGTACTTC
CASSEGVRKNIQYF
>TRBJ1-2|TRBV5-6|TRBD1|-|14
TGTGCCAGCAGCCCCCGGGACAGCACCTATGGCTACACCTTC
CASSPRDSTYGYTF
>TRBJ2-3|TRBV15|TRBD1|-|16
TGTGCCACCAGCAGGGGGGACAGGGGTAGGTGGGATACGCAGTATTTT
CATSRGDRGRWDTQYF
>TRBJ2-5|TRBV5-6|TRBD2|-|16
TGTGCCAGCAGCCCAAAACCGGGACTAGCGGAAGAGACCCAGTACTTC
CASSPKPGLAEETQYF
>TRBJ2-2|TRBV19|-|once|13
TGTGCCAGTAGTCCCGGCCAAACCGGGGAGCTGTTTTTT
CASSPGQTGELFF
>TRBJ1-5|TRBV18|-|-|13
TGTGCCAGCTCGCTAGGTTCCGATCAGCCCCAGCATTTT
CASSLGSDQPQHF
>TRBJ2-7|TRBV28|-|-|14
TGTGCCAGCAGTTTGGACCGCCGAACCGCGCAGCAGTACTTC
CASSLDRRTAQQYF
>TRBJ2-3|TRBV7-9|-|-|15
TGTGCCAGCAGCTTAGACGGGAAAATCACAGATACGCAGTATTTT
CASSLDGKITDTQYF
>TRBJ2-7|TRBV10-3|TRBD2|-|14
TGTGCCATCAGGGAACTAGCGGGAGTTGGGGAGCAGTACTTC
CAIRELAGVGEQYF
>TRBJ2-7|TRBV30|-|-|13
TGTGCCTGTGCTAAGGACAGAATCTACGAGCAGTACTTC
CACAKDRIYEQYF
>TRBJ1-5|TRBV16|-|-|14
TGTGCCAGCAGCGACCGGGACTACAATCAGCCCCAGCATTTT
CASSDRDYNQPQHF
>TRBJ2-3|TRBV4-3|-|-|16
TGCGCCAGCAGCCAAGATGGGCTGGAGAACACAGATACGCAGTATTTT
CASSQDGLENTDTQYF
>TRBJ2-1|TRBV18|TRBD2|-|16
TGTGCCAGCTCACCCCCCAGCGGGAGGGGGGTAAATGAGCAGTTCTTC
CASSPPSGRGVNEQFF
>TRBJ2-2|TRBV30|TRBD1|-|15
TGTGCCTGGAATAGGGACAGCTTGAACACCGGGGAGCTGTTTTTT
CAWNRDSLNTGELFF
>TRBJ1-3|TRBV5-6|-|few|13
TGTGCCAGCAGAAATACACAGGGAAACACCATATATTTT
CASRNTQGNTIYF
>TRBJ1-5|TRBV21-1|-|-|18
TGTGCCAGCAGCAAAGGTTGTCAAGGACAGGGGGGAATGGCGCCCCAGCATTTT
CASSKGCQGQGGMAPQHF
>TRBJ1-1|TRBV7-2|-|-|16
TGTGCCAGCAGCTTATTTCAGGTCGGGGGTAACACTGAAGCTTTCTTT
CASSLFQVGGNTEAFF
>TRBJ2-2|TRBV28|TRBD2|-|14
TGTACTACCAAACGGGAGGGGAACACCGGGGAGCTGTTTTTT
CTTKREGNTGELFF
>TRBJ2-3|TRBV4-3|TRBD2|-|17
TGCGCCAGCAGCTCGGGACTAGCGGGAGCGTTAGTTGATACGCAGTATTTT
CASSSGLAGALVDTQYF
>TRBJ2-7|TRBV29-1|TRBD2|once|14
TGCAGCGTTACCCGGACTAGCGGTTCCTACGAGCAGTACTTC
CSVTRTSGSYEQYF
>TRBJ2-5|TRBV29-1|-|-|14
TGCAGCGTTTGGGACGGATCAAATAGGGGGACCCAGTACTTC
CSVWDGSNRGTQYF
>TRBJ1-1|TRBV25-1|-|-|13
TGTGCCAGCTCCCTGCTTACAGACACTGAAGCTTTCTTT
CASSLLTDTEAFF
>TRBJ1-2|TRBV7-9|TRBD1|few|13
TGTGCCAGCAGCCGACAGGGGGTCTATGGCTACACCTTC
CASSRQGVYGYTF
>TRBJ2-7|TRBV28|TRBD2|once|15
TGTGCCAGTTTCCGTACGACTAGCGGGTCCTACGAGCAGTACTTC
CASFRTTSGSYEQYF
>TRBJ2-2|TRBV5-1|-|-|14
TGCGCCAGCAGCTTGGTACGGGGGTCCGGGGAGCTGTTTTTT
CASSLVRGSGELFF
>TRBJ2-2|TRBV5-6|TRBD2|-|15
TGTGCCAGCAGCTCGGGACTAGCGTACACCGGGGAGCTGTTTTTT
CASSSGLAYTGELFF
>TRBJ2-1|TRBV28|TRBD2|-|19
TGTGCCAGCAGTTTAGAGCTAGCGGGAGTGCCCTCGTCCTACAATGAGCAGTTCTTC
CASSLELAGVPSSYNEQFF
>TRBJ2-1|TRBV4-1|-|-|14
TGCGCCAGCAGCCAAGATCCCCATACTAGTGAGCAGTTCTTC
CASSQDPHTSEQFF
>TRBJ1-5|TRBV28|-|-|17
TGTGCCAGCAGTTCCCCCTGGGAGGGTAGGATAGGTCAGCCCCAGCATTTT
CASSSPWEGRIGQPQHF
>TRBJ2-7|TRBV6-6|-|-|14
TGTGCCAGTAAACCCTCTTTTAGCGTCTACGAGCAGTACTTC
CASKPSFSVYEQYF
>TRBJ1-5|TRBV5-1|-|-|14
TGCGCCAGCAGCTTGAGCGGTGGCAATCAGCCCCAGCATTTT
CASSLSGGNQPQHF
>TRBJ2-7|TRBV5-4|TRBD1|-|15
TGTGCCAGCACCAGGGACAGGGGACGATACAACGAGCAGTACTTC
CASTRDRGRYNEQYF
>TRBJ2-7|TRBV20-1|TRBD1|-|11
TGCAGTGCTGGGGACAGGGTTGGGCAGTACTTC
CSAGDRVGQYF
>TRBJ2-3|TRBV4-1|TRBD2|-|18
TGCGCCAGCAGCCAACGACTAGCGGGAGAGGAGAGCACAGATACGCAGTATTTT
CASSQRLAGEESTDTQYF
>TRBJ2-5|TRBV11-1|-|-|13
TGTGCCAGCAGCTACTCAGGGGCAGAGACCCAGTACTTC
CASSYSGAETQYF
>TRBJ1-3|TRBV5-4|TRBD1|few|16
TGTGCCAGCAGCTTAGACGGGACAGCCTCTGGAAACACCATATATTTT
CASSLDGTASGNTIYF
>TRBJ2-1|TRBV18|TRBD1|-|14
TGTGCCAGCTCACCTTCGCAGGGGGCACATGAGCAGTTCTTC
CASSPSQGAHEQFF